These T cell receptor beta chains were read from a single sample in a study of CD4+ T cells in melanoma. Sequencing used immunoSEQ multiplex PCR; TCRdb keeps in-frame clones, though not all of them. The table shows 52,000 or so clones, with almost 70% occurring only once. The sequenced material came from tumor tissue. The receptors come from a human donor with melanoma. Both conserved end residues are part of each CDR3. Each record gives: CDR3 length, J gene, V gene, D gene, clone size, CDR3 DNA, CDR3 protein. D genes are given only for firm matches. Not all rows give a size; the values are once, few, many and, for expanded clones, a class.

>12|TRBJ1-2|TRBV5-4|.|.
TGTGCCAGCAGCCAAACTAACTATGGCTACACCTTC
CASSQTNYGYTF
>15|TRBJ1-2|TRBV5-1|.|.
TGCGCCAGCAGCTTGGTAGGGCGCTTAGACTATGGCTACACCTTC
CASSLVGRLDYGYTF
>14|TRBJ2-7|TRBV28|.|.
TGTGCCAGCAGTTCGTACCGGGGACTTACCGAGCAGTACTTC
CASSSYRGLTEQYF
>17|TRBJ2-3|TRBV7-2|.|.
TGTGCCAGCAGCTCCCGTCCTGACAGGGAGGGAGCAGATACGCAGTATTTT
CASSSRPDREGADTQYF
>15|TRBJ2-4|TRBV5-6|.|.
TGTGCCAGCAGCTTTGACACCAGTGGCAAAAACATTCAGTACTTC
CASSFDTSGKNIQYF
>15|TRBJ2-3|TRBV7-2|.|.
TGTGCCAGCAGCTTACGGGACATCTTGACAGATACGCAGTATTTT
CASSLRDILTDTQYF
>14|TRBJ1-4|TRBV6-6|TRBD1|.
TGTGCCAGTATGGACAGGCCAACTAATGAAAAACTGTTTTTT
CASMDRPTNEKLFF
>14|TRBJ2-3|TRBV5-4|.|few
TGTGCCAGCAGCACCAGGGACGGCACAGATACGCAGTATTTT
CASSTRDGTDTQYF
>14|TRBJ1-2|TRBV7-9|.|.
TGTGCCAGCAGCTCGGACATTTCTAACTATGGCTACACCTTC
CASSSDISNYGYTF
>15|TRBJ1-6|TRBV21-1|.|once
TGTGCCAGCGACAGGAGGGGGACAAGTAATTCACCCCTCCACTTT
CASDRRGTSNSPLHF
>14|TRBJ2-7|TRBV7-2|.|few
TGTGCCAGCAGCTTAGCCAGGGTATCATACGAGCAGTACTTC
CASSLARVSYEQYF
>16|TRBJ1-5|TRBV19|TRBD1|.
TGTGCCAGTAGCACGACGGGACAGGGTTTCAATCAGCCCCAGCATTTT
CASSTTGQGFNQPQHF
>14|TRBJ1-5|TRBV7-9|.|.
TGTGCCAGCGGAGGGGGGGGCGGCAATCAGCCCCAGCATTTT
CASGGGGGNQPQHF
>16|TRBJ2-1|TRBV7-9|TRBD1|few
TGTGCCAGCAGCTCCCCGCTAGGGGGCATACACAATGAGCAGTTCTTC
CASSSPLGGIHNEQFF
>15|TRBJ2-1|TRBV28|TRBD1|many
TGTGCCAGCAGCCAGCCGGGACAGGGGCAGGATGAGCAGTTCTTC
CASSQPGQGQDEQFF
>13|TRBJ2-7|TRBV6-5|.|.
TGTGCCAGCCATACAGGCCTCTCCTACGAGCAGTACTTC
CASHTGLSYEQYF
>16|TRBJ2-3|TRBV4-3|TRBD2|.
TGCGCCAGCAGCCAAGATGTAGCGGGGGGCACAGATACGCAGTATTTT
CASSQDVAGGTDTQYF
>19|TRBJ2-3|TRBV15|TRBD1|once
TGTGCCACCAGCAGACCCGGACAGGCCTTCAGACCTGGCACAGATACGCAGTATTTT
CATSRPGQAFRPGTDTQYF
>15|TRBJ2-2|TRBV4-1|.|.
TGCGCCAGCAGCCCACATACAGGGTCGACCGGGGAGCTGTTTTTT
CASSPHTGSTGELFF
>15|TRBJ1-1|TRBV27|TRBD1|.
TGTGCCAGCAGTGCCTACAGGGGGCTTAACACTGAAGCTTTCTTT
CASSAYRGLNTEAFF
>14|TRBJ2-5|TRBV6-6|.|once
TGTGCCAGCAGTTACTCGTATCGGCAAGAGACCCAGTACTTC
CASSYSYRQETQYF
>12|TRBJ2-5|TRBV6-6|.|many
TGTGCCAGCAGTTACACCGAAGAGACCCAGTACTTC
CASSYTEETQYF
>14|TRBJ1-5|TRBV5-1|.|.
TGCGCCAGCAGCTTGGTAGGGGGAGAACAGCCCCAGCATTTT
CASSLVGGEQPQHF
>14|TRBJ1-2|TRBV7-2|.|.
TGTGCCAGCAGCCCGAACAGGGACTTTCCTGGCTACACCTTC
CASSPNRDFPGYTF
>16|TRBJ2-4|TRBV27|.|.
TGTGCCAGCAGTTTGGGGACAACTATAGCCAAAAACATTCAGTACTTC
CASSLGTTIAKNIQYF
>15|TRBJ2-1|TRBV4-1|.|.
TGCGCCAGCAGCCAAGTACAGGAGTCCTACAATGAGCAGTTCTTC
CASSQVQESYNEQFF
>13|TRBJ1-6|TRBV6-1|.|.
TGTGCCAGCAGTGAGCAGAATAATTCACCCCTCCACTTT
CASSEQNNSPLHF
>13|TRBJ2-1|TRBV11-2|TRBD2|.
TGTGCCAGCAGAGGACTAGCGGACAATGAGCAGTTCTTC
CASRGLADNEQFF
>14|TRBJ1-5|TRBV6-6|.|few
TGTGCCAGCGCGTATGGGAATAGCAATCAGCCCCAGCATTTT
CASAYGNSNQPQHF
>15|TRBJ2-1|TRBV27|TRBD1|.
TGTGCCAGCATGGCCGGGACAGGGGGTTTTATTGAGCAGTTCTTC
CASMAGTGGFIEQFF
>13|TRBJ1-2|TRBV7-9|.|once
TGTGCCAGCAGGGCGATCGGATCCTATGGCTACACCTTC
CASRAIGSYGYTF
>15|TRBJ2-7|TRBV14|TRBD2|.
TGTGCCAGCAGCCAAGAGGTAGCGGGGGTGTTCGAGCAGTACTTC
CASSQEVAGVFEQYF
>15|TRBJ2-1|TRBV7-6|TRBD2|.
TGTGCCAGCAGCTTAGTTCCGGGACTAGCTGCTGAGCAGTTCTTC
CASSLVPGLAAEQFF
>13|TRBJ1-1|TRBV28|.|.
TGTGCCAGCGGGGTCACAGGGAACACTGAAGCTTTCTTT
CASGVTGNTEAFF
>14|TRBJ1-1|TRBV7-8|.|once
TGTGCCAGCAGCTTAGGGGGTGGAAACACTGAAGCTTTCTTT
CASSLGGGNTEAFF
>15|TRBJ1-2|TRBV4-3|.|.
TGCGCCAGCAGCCTCGGGAGGGAGGCAAACTATGGCTACACCTTC
CASSLGREANYGYTF
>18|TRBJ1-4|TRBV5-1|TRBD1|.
TGCGCCAGCAGCTCCGCTATTCCGGGGACAGTTTTTAATGAAAAACTGTTTTTT
CASSSAIPGTVFNEKLFF
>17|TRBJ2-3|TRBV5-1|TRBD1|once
TGCGCCAGCAGACGGTATCAGGGGGCAGTGAGCACAGATACGCAGTATTTT
CASRRYQGAVSTDTQYF
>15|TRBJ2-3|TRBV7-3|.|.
TGTGCCAGCAGCTTAGGCGGCACCCGCACAGATACGCAGTATTTT
CASSLGGTRTDTQYF
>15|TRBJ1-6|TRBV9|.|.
TGTGCCAGCAGCGTAAGGTCTACCGGGAATTCACCCCTCCACTTT
CASSVRSTGNSPLHF
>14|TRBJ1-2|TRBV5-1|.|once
TGCGCCAGCAGCTTGTCTGGCGGGATTAGTGGCTACACCTTC
CASSLSGGISGYTF
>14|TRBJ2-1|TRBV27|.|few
TGTGCCAGCAGTCTGACAGGCTCCTACAATGAGCAGTTCTTC
CASSLTGSYNEQFF
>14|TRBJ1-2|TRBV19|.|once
TGTGCCAGTCGCGGCGGGGGCAAGAACTATGGCTACACCTTC
CASRGGGKNYGYTF
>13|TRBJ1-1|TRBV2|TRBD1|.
TGTGCCAGCAGGGACAGGGAGAACACTGAAGCTTTCTTT
CASRDRENTEAFF